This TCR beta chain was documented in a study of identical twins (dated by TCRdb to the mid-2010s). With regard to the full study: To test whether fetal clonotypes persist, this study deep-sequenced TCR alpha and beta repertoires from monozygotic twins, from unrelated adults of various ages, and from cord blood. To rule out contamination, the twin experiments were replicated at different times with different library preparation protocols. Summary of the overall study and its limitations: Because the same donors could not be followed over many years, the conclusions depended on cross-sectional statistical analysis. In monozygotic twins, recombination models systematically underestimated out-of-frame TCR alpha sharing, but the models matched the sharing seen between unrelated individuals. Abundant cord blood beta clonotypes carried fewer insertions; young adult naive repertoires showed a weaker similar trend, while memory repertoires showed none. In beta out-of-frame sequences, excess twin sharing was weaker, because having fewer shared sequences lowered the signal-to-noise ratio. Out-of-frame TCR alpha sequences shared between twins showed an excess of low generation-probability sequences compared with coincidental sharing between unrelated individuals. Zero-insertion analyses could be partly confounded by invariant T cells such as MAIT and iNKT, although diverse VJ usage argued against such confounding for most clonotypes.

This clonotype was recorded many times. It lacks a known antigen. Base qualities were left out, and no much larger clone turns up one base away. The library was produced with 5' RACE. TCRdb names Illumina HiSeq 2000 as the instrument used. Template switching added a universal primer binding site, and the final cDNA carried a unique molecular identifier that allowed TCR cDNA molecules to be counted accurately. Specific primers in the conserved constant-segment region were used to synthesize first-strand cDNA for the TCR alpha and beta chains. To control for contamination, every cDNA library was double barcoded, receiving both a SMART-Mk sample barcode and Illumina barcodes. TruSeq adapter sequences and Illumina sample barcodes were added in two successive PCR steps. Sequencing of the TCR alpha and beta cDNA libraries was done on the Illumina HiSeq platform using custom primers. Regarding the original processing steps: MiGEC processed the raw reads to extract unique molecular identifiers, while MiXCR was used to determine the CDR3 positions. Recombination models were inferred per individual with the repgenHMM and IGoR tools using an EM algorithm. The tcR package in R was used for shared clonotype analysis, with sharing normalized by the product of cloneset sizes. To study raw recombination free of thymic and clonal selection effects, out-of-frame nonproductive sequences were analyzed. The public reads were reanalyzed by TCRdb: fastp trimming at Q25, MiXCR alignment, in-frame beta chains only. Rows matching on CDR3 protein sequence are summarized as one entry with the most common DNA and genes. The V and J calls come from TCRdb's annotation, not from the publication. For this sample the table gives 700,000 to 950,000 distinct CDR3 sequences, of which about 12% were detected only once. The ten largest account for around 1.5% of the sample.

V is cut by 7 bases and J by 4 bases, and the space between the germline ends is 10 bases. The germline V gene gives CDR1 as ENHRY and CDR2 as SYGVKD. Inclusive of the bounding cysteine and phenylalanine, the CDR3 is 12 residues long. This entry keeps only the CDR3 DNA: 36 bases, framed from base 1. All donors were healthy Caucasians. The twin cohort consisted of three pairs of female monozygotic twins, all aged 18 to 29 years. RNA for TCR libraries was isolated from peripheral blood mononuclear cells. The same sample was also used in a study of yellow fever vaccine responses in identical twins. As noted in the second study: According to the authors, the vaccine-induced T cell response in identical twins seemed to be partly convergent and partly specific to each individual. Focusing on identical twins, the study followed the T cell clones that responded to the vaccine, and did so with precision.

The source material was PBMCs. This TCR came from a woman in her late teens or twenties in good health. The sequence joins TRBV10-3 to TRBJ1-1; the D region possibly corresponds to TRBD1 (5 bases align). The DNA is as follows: TGTGCCATCATGGGGGGGAGCACTGAAGCTTTCTTT. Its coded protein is CAIMGGSTEAFF.